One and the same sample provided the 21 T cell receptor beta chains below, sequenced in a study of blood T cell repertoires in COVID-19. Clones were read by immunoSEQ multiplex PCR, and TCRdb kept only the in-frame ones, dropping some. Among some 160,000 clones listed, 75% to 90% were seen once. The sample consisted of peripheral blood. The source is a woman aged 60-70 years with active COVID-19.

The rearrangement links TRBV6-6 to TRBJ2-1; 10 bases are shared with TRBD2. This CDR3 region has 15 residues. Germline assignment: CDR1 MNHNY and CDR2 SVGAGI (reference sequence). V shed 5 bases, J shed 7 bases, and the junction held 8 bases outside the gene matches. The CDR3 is CASSPPGGLANEQFF. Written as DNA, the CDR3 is TGTGCCAGCAGTCCTCCGGGGGGACTAGCGAATGAGCAGTTCTTC.

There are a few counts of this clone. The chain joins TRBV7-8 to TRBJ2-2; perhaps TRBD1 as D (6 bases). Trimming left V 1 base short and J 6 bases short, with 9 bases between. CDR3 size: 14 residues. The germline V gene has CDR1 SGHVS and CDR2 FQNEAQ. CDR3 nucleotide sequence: TGTGCCAGCAGCTTAGGGCAGGGGCCCGGGGAGCTGTTTTTT. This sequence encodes CASSLGQGPGELFF.

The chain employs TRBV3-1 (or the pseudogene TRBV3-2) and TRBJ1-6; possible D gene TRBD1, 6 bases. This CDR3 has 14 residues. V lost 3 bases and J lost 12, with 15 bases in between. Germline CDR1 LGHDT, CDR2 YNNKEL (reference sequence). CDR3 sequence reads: CASSHTRGLVPLHF. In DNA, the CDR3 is TGTGCCAGCAGCCATACCAGGGGACTAGTACCCCTCCACTTT.

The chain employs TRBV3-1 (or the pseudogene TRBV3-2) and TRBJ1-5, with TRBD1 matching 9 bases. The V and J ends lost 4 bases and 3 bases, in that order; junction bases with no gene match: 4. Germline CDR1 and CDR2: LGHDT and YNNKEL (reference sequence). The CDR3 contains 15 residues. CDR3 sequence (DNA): TGTGCCAGCAGCCGAGGGACAGGGTTCAATCAGCCCCAGCATTTT. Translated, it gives CASSRGTGFNQPQHF.

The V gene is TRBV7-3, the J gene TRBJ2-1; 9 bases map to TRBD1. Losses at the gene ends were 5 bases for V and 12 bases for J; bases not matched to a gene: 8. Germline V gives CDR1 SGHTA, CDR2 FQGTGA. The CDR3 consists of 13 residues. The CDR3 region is CASSTTGGAGQFF. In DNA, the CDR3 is TGTGCCAGCAGCACAACAGGGGGCGCTGGGCAGTTCTTC.

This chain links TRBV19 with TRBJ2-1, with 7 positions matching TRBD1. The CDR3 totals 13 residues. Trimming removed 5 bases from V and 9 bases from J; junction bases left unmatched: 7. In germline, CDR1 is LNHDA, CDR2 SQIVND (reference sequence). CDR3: CASSVGQVGEQFF. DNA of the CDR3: TGTGCCAGTAGTGTAGGACAGGTTGGTGAGCAGTTCTTC.

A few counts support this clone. DNA of the CDR3: TGTGCCAGCAGCGCCGGGACTGGGAGCACTGAAGCTTTCTTT. Translation: CASSAGTGSTEAFF. The V gene is TRBV7-3, the J gene TRBJ1-1, with a tentative D call TRBD1 (5 bases). V was trimmed by 5 bases and J by 4 bases, leaving 14 bases between them. Germline values: CDR1 SGHTA, CDR2 FQGTGA. This CDR3 spans 14 amino acids.

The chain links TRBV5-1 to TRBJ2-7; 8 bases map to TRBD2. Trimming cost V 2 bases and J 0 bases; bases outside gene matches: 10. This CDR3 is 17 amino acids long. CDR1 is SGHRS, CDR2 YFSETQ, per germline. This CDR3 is CASSFGGASGYSYEQYF. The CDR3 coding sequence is TGCGCCAGCAGCTTTGGTGGGGCTAGCGGGTACTCCTACGAGCAGTACTTC.

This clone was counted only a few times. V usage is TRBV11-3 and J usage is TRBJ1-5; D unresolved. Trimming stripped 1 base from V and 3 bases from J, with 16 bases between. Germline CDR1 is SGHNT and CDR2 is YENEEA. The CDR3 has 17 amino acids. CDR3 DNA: TGTGCCAGCAGCTTAGCGTCCTCGGGAGGTCTCAATCAGCCCCAGCATTTT. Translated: CASSLASSGGLNQPQHF.

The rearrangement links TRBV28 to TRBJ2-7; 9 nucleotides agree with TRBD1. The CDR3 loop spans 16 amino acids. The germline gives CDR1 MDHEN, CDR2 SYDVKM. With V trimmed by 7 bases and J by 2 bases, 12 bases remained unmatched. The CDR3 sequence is CASTTLGTGRAYEQYF. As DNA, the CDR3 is TGTGCCAGCACCACCCTCGGGACAGGGAGGGCCTACGAGCAGTACTTC.

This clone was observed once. Written as DNA, the CDR3 is TGTGCCAGCAGCCCCGGTCCCGGTGAGCAGTTCTTC. Amino acids: CASSPGPGEQFF. V is TRBV9 and J is TRBJ2-1; no reliable D call. This CDR3 has 12 amino acids. Germline V gene sequence: CDR1 SGDLS, CDR2 YYNGEE. V lost 4 bases to trimming and J lost 9 bases, with 11 bases between them.

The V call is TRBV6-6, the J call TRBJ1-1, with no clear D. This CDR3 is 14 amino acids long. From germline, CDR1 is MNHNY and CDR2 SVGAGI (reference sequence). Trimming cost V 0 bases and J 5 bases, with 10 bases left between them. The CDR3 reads CASSYSREGTEAFF. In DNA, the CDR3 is TGTGCCAGCAGTTACTCAAGGGAGGGTACTGAAGCTTTCTTT.

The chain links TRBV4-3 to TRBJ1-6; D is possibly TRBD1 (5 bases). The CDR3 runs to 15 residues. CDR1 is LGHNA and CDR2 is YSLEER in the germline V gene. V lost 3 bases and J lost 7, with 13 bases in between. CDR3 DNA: TGCGCCAGCAGCCAGGAAAGGGACTCGAATTCACCCCTCCACTTT. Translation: CASSQERDSNSPLHF.

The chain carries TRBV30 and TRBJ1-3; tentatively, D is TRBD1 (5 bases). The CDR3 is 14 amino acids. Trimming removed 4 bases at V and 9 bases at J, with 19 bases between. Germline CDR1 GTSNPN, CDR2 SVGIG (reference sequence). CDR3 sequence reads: CAWINRRVGGTIYF. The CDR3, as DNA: TGTGCCTGGATAAACCGCCGGGTCGGGGGCACCATATATTTT.

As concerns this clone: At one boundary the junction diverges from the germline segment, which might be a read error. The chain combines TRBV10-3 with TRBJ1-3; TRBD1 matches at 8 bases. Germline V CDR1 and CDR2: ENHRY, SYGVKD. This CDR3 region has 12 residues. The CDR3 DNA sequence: TGTGCCATAAACGCCGGGACGGACAGGGCGCTCTTT. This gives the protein CAINAGTDRALF.

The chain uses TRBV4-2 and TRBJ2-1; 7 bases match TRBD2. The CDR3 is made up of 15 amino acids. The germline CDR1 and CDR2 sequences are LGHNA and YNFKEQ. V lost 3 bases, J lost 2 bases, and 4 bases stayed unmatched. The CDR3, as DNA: TGTGCCAGCAGCCATGGACTAGGGACCTACAATGAGCAGTTCTTC. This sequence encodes CASSHGLGTYNEQFF.

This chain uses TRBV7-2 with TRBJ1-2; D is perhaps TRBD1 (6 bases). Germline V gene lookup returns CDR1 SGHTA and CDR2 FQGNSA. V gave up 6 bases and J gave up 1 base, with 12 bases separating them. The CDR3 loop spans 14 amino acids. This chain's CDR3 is CASSGGAVNYGYTF. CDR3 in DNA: TGTGCCAGCAGTGGGGGGGCGGTTAACTATGGCTACACCTTC.

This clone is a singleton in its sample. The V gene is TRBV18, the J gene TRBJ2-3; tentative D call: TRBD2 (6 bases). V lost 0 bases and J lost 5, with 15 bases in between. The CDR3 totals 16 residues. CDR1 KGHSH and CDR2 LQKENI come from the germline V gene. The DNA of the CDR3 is TGTGCCAGCTCACCACCCCGGAGGGCCTCGGGAGATACGCAGTATTTT. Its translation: CASSPPRRASGDTQYF. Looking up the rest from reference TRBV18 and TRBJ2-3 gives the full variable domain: NAGVMQNPRHLVRRRGQEARLRCSPMKGHSHVYWYRQLPEEGLKFMVYLQKENIIDESGMPKERFSAEFPKEGPSILRIQQVVRGDSAAYFCASSPPRRASGDTQYFGPGTRLTVL.

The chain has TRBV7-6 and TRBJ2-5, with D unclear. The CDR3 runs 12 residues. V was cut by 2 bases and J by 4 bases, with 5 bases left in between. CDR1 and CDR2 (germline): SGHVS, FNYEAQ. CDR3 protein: CASSLSGETQYF. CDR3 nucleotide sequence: TGTGCCAGCAGCTTATCCGGAGAGACCCAGTACTTC.

The CDR3 here is CASSLGPEGNEKLFF. The CDR3 DNA sequence: TGTGCCAGCAGCTTAGGCCCGGAGGGAAACGAAAAACTGTTTTTT. The chain uses TRBV7-9 and TRBJ1-4, with no clear D. Looked up from germline, CDR1 is SEHNR and CDR2 is FQNEAQ (reference sequence). The CDR3 runs 15 residues. The ends were cut back, 1 base at V and 8 bases at J, with 14 bases in the middle.

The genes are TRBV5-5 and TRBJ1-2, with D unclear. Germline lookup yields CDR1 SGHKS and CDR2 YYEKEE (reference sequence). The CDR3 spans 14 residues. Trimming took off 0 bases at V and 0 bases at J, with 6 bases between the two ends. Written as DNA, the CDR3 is TGTGCCAGCAGCTTGGACGTAGCTAACTATGGCTACACCTTC. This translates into CASSLDVANYGYTF.